This T cell receptor beta chain came from a study of cytomegalovirus exposure and HLA in healthy donors. CDR1 and CDR2 (germline): MNHNY, SVGAGI (reference sequence). This CDR3 contains 14 residues. V was clipped by 4 bases and J by 5 bases; unmatched bases: 7. This clone appeared once. Primers included in the PCR were 60 Vbeta and 13 Jbeta primers. Produced via immunoSEQ multiplex PCR; TCRdb's table is partial and in-frame only. The table lists 150,000 to 200,000 clones, approximately 70% of them singletons, with roughly 2.7% in the top ten. The TCR was taken from a woman between 35 and 50 years old in good health and CMV-seropositive. The sequencing input was PBMCs. The rearrangement joins TRBV6-6 to TRBJ2-5; 7 bases fit TRBD1. CDR3 region: CASSFRQGQETQYF. DNA of the CDR3: TGTGCCAGCAGTTTCAGACAGGGTCAGGAGACCCAGTACTTC.